One sample yielded the 25 T cell receptor beta chains listed below, sequenced in a study of neurological immune-mediated disorders. The time point was: technical triplicate 1. TCRdb re-called the 5' RACE reads with MiXCR, one entry per CDR3 protein. The sample holds about 38,000 distinct CDR3 sequences, approximately 10% seen once. Material for sequencing was PBMCs. These TCRs come from a man aged 55 to 70 with HTLV-1-associated myelopathy (HAM/TSP).

This clonotype has ten or more counts. This rearrangement joins TRBV5-1 to TRBJ2-1; D perhaps matches TRBD1 (6 bases). The CDR3 has 15 residues. Trimming cost V 4 bases and J 10 bases, with 21 bases left between them. CDR1 is SGHRS and CDR2 is YFSETQ in the germline V gene. CDR3 DNA: TGCGCCAGCAGCCCCGTCTCCCGACGAACAGGGGAGCAGTTCTTC. This translates into CASSPVSRRTGEQFF.

This clonotype has a single count. A much larger clone lies one base from this, so it may be a read error. The rearrangement links TRBV3-1 to TRBJ2-2, with 14 bases aligning to TRBD2. CDR1 and CDR2 (germline): LGHDT, YNNKEL (reference sequence). This CDR3 has 17 amino acids. CDR3 sequence: CASPNGTSGRVSREMFF. In DNA, the CDR3 is TGTGCCAGCCCCAATGGGACTAGCGGGAGAGTCAGCCGGGAGATGTTTTTT.

This clonotype was detected many times. CDR3 amino acids: CSARDLRVYGYTF. CDR3 DNA sequence: TGCAGTGCTAGAGATCTACGGGTTTATGGCTACACCTTC. The J gene is TRBJ1-2, the V gene TRBV20-1; no firm D call. The ends were cut back, 0 bases at V and 5 bases at J, with 10 bases in the middle. Germline CDR1 is DFQATT and CDR2 is SNEGSKA (reference sequence). This CDR3 is built from 13 residues.

This clonotype was recorded at least ten times. The chain is built from TRBV2 and TRBJ1-5; 7 bases match TRBD1. Germline V gene lookup returns CDR1 SNHLY and CDR2 FYNNEI. This CDR3 region has 14 residues. After removal of 4 bases from V and 0 bases from J, the junction contained 0 bases not matched to a gene. CDR3 sequence (DNA): TGTGCCAGCAGTGGGGACAGTAGCAATCAGCCCCAGCATTTT. The encoded protein is CASSGDSSNQPQHF.

Many counts were recorded for this clonotype. This chain connects TRBV9 to TRBJ2-5, with D possibly called TRBD1 or TRBD2 (7 bases each). Germline assignment: CDR1 SGDLS and CDR2 YYNGEE. The ends were cut back, 3 bases at V and 5 bases at J, with 14 bases in the middle. This CDR3 is 14 amino acids long. The CDR3 bases are TGTGCCAGCAGCGCGACAGGGCGGGGGGAGACCCAGTACTTC. It yields the protein CASSATGRGETQYF.

This clonotype was seen at least ten times. The chain combines TRBV5-1 with TRBJ2-7; D assignment may be TRBD1 or TRBD2 (5 bases each). In germline, CDR1 is SGHRS, CDR2 YFSETQ. V lost 0 bases and J 3 bases, leaving 13 bases between the germline ends. The CDR3 has 15 amino acids. This CDR3 reads CASSLGGSGFYEQYF. CDR3 nucleotide sequence: TGCGCCAGCAGCTTGGGGGGGTCGGGCTTCTACGAGCAGTACTTC.

Ten or more counts support this clonotype. This rearrangement joins TRBV29-1 to TRBJ2-5; no definite D call. V was cut by 6 bases and J by 2 bases, with 10 bases left in between. Germline-derived CDR1 and CDR2 are SQVTM and ANQGSEA. The CDR3 loop spans 12 amino acids. The DNA for the CDR3 is TGCAGCGTCCTCCGGCAGCAAGAGACCCAGTACTTC. Encoded protein: CSVLRQQETQYF.

This chain uses TRBV2 with TRBJ2-3; D possibly corresponds to TRBD1 (6 bases). The germline V gene encodes CDR1 SNHLY and CDR2 FYNNEI. V dropped 7 bases and J dropped 1 base, with 15 bases sitting between them. CDR3 size: 15 residues. In DNA form, the CDR3 reads TGTGCCAGCACGTCAGGTGGGGGCGGCACAGATACGCAGTATTTT. This codes for CASTSGGGGTDTQYF.

This clonotype was counted at least ten times. The rearrangement uses TRBV5-6 and TRBJ1-2; 9 bases align to TRBD1. This CDR3 has 13 residues. The V gene end was trimmed by 4 bases and the J gene end by 6 bases; junction bases not matched to a gene: 4. CDR1 is SGHDT and CDR2 is YYEEEE in the germline V gene. The CDR3 DNA is TGTGCCAGCAGCGACACAGGGGGCAATGGCTACACCTTC. This encodes CASSDTGGNGYTF.

There are many counts of this clonotype. The V and J genes are TRBV5-1 and TRBJ1-1; 9 bases match TRBD1. Germline V CDR1 and CDR2: SGHRS, YFSETQ. The ends lost 5 bases at V and 4 bases at J; junction bases unmatched: 6. The CDR3 is made up of 14 amino acids. The CDR3 nucleotides read TGCGCCAGCAGTTCCGGGACAGGGCCCACTGAAGCTTTCTTT. Its translation: CASSSGTGPTEAFF. The full variable domain, completed using reference TRBV5-1 and TRBJ1-1, is KAGVTQTPRYLIKTRGQQVTLSCSPISGHRSVSWYQQTPGQGLQFLFEYFSETQRNKGNFPGRFSGRQFSNSRSEMNVSTLELGDSALYLCASSSGTGPTEAFFGQGTRLTVV.

This clonotype was observed many times. V and J are TRBV29-1 and TRBJ1-1; D gene ambiguous. CDR1 and CDR2 (germline): SQVTM, ANQGSEA. The V gene lost 1 base and the J gene lost 4 bases, with 10 bases spanning the gap. This CDR3 has 13 amino acids. The CDR3 protein is CSVEGMGSTEAFF. In nucleotides, the CDR3 is TGCAGCGTTGAAGGCATGGGGAGCACTGAAGCTTTCTTT.

This clonotype is labeled large. The rearrangement links TRBV28 to TRBJ2-5; D possibly corresponds to TRBD1 (6 bases). This CDR3 has 14 amino acids. V was pared by 6 bases and J by 5 bases, with 16 bases between. Germline CDR1 is MDHEN and CDR2 is SYDVKM. The CDR3 DNA is TGTGCCAGCAGCCTTCGCTCGAGGGGGGAGACCCAGTACTTC. Protein: CASSLRSRGETQYF.

At least ten counts were recorded for this clonotype. The chain links TRBV20-1 to TRBJ2-1; D is ambiguous. V dropped 3 bases and J dropped 2 bases, with 14 bases sitting between them. The germline V gene has CDR1 DFQATT and CDR2 SNEGSKA (reference sequence). The CDR3 is 15 amino acids. The CDR3 DNA reads as TGCAGTGCTAGTCCGGCGCCCCAACCCTACAATGAGCAGTTCTTC. It is translated as CSASPAPQPYNEQFF.

The sample holds many counts of this clonotype. The chain combines TRBV20-1 with TRBJ2-7; 9 bases map to TRBD1. CDR1 is DFQATT, CDR2 SNEGSKA, per germline (reference sequence). Losses at the gene ends were 0 bases for V and 4 bases for J; bases not matched to a gene: 10. The CDR3 has 16 amino acids. The DNA of the CDR3 is TGCAGTGCTAGAGATCCAAGAGCCGGGACAGGGTACGAGCAGTACTTC. Translated: CSARDPRAGTGYEQYF.

This clonotype was observed many times. This rearrangement joins TRBV5-6 to TRBJ1-1; D possibly corresponds to TRBD1 (5 bases). V lost 4 bases and J lost 4, with 14 bases in between. The germline CDR1 and CDR2 sequences are SGHDT and YYEEEE. The CDR3 has 14 amino acids. CDR3 loop: CASSPVRGSTEAFF. The CDR3 DNA follows: TGTGCCAGCAGCCCTGTGCGGGGGAGCACTGAAGCTTTCTTT.

This clonotype was seen repeatedly, ten times or more. The chain is built from TRBV29-1 and TRBJ1-2; perhaps TRBD1 as D (5 bases). With 4 bases removed from V and 11 bases from J, the gap between germline ends came to 14 bases. CDR1 SQVTM and CDR2 ANQGSEA come from the germline V gene. CDR3 length equals 11 residues. For the CDR3, the DNA is TGCAGCGTTGGCTGGACCGGGGGATACACCTTC. Translation gives CSVGWTGGYTF.

This clonotype was observed many times. V usage is TRBV29-1 and J usage is TRBJ2-3; D gene uncertain. The CDR3 spans 10 residues. The germline gives CDR1 SQVTM, CDR2 ANQGSEA. The V gene lost 3 bases and the J gene lost 3 bases, with 1 base spanning the gap. The CDR3 protein is CSVETDTQYF. The CDR3 DNA sequence: TGCAGCGTTGAGACAGATACGCAGTATTTT.

This clonotype has a count of ten or more. V gene TRBV7-9 combines with J gene TRBJ1-1, with 10 bases aligning to TRBD1. V trimming: 2 bases; J trimming: 5 bases; junction bases outside the gene matches: 5. This CDR3 has 15 residues. From germline, CDR1 is SEHNR and CDR2 FQNEAQ (reference sequence). CDR3 nucleotide sequence: TGTGCCAGCAGCTTATCCGGGACAGGGGTAACTGAAGCTTTCTTT. This translates into CASSLSGTGVTEAFF.

The sample holds many counts of this clonotype. The chain links TRBV4-1 to TRBJ2-1, with D unclear. Trimming removed 1 base at V and 7 bases at J, with 11 bases between. Per the germline V gene, CDR1 is MGHRA and CDR2 is YSYEKL. This CDR3 is built from 14 residues. The CDR3 sequence: CASSQGAGGNEQFF. The CDR3 coding sequence is TGCGCCAGCAGCCAAGGGGCAGGTGGAAATGAGCAGTTCTTC.

V gene TRBV6-6 combines with J gene TRBJ2-7; D is unclear. Germline V CDR1 and CDR2: MNHNY, SVGAGI (reference sequence). V lost 5 bases, J lost 2 bases, and 13 bases lay in between. This CDR3 is built from 14 residues. DNA of the CDR3: TGTGCCAGCAGTCCCGTATGGAACCCCTACGAGCAGTACTTC. Its protein product is CASSPVWNPYEQYF.

In this sample, this clonotype turned up many times. The chain links TRBV11-2 to TRBJ2-1; tentatively, D is TRBD2 (5 bases). Germline CDR1 reads SGHAT; CDR2 reads FQNNGV. The length of the CDR3 is 13 residues. V lost 0 bases, J lost 7 bases, and 7 bases lay in between. CDR3 DNA sequence: TGTGCCAGCAGCTTAGATCGGGGTAATGAGCAGTTCTTC. It encodes CASSLDRGNEQFF.

This clonotype is termed medium-sized. This chain uses TRBV6-6 with TRBJ1-5; D uncertain. V gave up 4 bases and J gave up 11 bases, with 21 bases separating them. The CDR3 is 15 residues long. The germline CDR1 and CDR2 sequences are MNHNY and SVGAGI (reference sequence). CDR3 sequence: CASSSPREDSRAQHF. As DNA, the CDR3 is TGTGCCAGCAGTTCCCCCCGGGAAGACTCAAGGGCCCAGCATTTT.

This clonotype was picked up many times. V and J are TRBV3-1 and TRBJ2-7, with D possibly TRBD2 on 7 matching bases. Germline CDR1 LGHDT, CDR2 YNNKEL (reference sequence). Trimming took 4 bases from V and 3 from J, leaving 16 bases between them. CDR3 size: 15 residues. In DNA, the CDR3 is TGTGCCAGCAGCCGGGGGGCGGGAGTAAACTACGAGCAGTACTTC. This translates into CASSRGAGVNYEQYF.

This clonotype was seen repeatedly, ten times or more. The chain links TRBV7-2 to TRBJ2-1; 14 bases map to TRBD2. The J segment lost 6 bases and the V segment lost 5 bases, leaving 12 bases of the junction unmatched. CDR3 length: 18 amino acids. Germline assignment: CDR1 SGHTA and CDR2 FQGNSA. The CDR3 sequence: CASSPVPGLAGASNEQFF. In DNA, the CDR3 is TGTGCCAGCAGCCCAGTGCCGGGACTAGCGGGAGCCTCCAATGAGCAGTTCTTC.

In this sample, this clonotype turned up many times. The V gene is TRBV29-1, the J gene TRBJ2-1; 11 bases agree with TRBD2. Germline values: CDR1 SQVTM, CDR2 ANQGSEA. This CDR3 has 14 amino acids. The trim removed 6 bases at V and 7 bases at J, leaving 8 bases unmatched. CDR3 coding DNA: TGCAGCGTGCTACTAGCGGGAGTTAGGAATGAGCAGTTCTTC. Translated, it gives CSVLLAGVRNEQFF.